The source of this TCR beta chain is a study of blood T cell repertoires in COVID-19. Across the whole study: The United States, Italy and Spain supplied acute and convalescent COVID-19 samples. T cells, B-cell-depleted T cells, or PBMCs supplied cDNA or gDNA.

This CDR3 has 15 residues. Trimming pared 3 bases from V and 6 bases from J, leaving 16 bases between. CDR1 and CDR2 from the germline V gene are SGHRS and YFSETQ. Libraries were prepared by immunoSEQ multiplex PCR; TCRdb keeps only in-frame clonotypes and omits some of them. The table includes about 190,000 clones, 70% to 85% detected once. In terms of age and location, participants ranged from roughly 18 to 95 years and lived in about two dozen US areas. Recovered Cohort 3 donors showed two negative PCRs, clearance, or symptom resolution. This clone was seen only once. This chain joins TRBV5-1 and TRBJ2-1, with D possibly being TRBD2 (6 bases). The specimen was PBMCs or T cells enriched from blood (not recorded which). The clonotype was recovered from a woman in her 30s who had recovered from COVID-19. CDR3 DNA: TGCGCCAGCAGCTCCCCCGGGGAGCGGGTCAATGAGCAGTTCTTC. It yields the protein CASSSPGERVNEQFF.